These 25 T cell receptor beta chains originate from one sample sequenced in a study of tumor T cells in aggressive B-cell lymphoma. The table came from immunoSEQ multiplex PCR; TCRdb's copy has only in-frame clones and leaves some out. Here the sample spans 5,100 or so clones, roughly 88% being singletons. The sequencing sample was made of tumor tissue. The origin of the receptors is an adult with diffuse large B cell lymphoma.

The V call is TRBV9, the J call TRBJ1-6; maybe TRBD1 (5 bases). CDR3 length equals 14 residues. Trimming stripped 3 bases from V and 7 bases from J, with 11 bases between. Germline V lookup: CDR1 SGDLS, CDR2 YYNGEE. CDR3 region: CASSARGGNSPLHF. The DNA for the CDR3 is TGTGCCAGCAGCGCAAGGGGTGGCAATTCACCCCTCCACTTT.

The chain recombines TRBV5-4 with TRBJ1-5, with TRBD1 as a possible D gene (5 bases). Germline V CDR1 and CDR2: SGHNT, YYREEE (reference sequence). The V end lost 2 bases, the J end lost 2 bases, and 5 bases lay between the germline ends. The CDR3 loop spans 13 amino acids. Written as DNA, the CDR3 is TGTGCCAGCAGCTTACAGGGCAATCAGCCCCAGCATTTT. Translation gives CASSLQGNQPQHF.

This chain links TRBV14 with TRBJ2-7; 7 bases match TRBD1. V lost 4 bases and J lost 7; bases outside the gene matches: 10. Germline assignment: CDR1 SGHDN and CDR2 FVKESK. This CDR3 region has 14 residues. The CDR3 here is CASSPLTGLGEQYF. CDR3 coding DNA: TGTGCCAGCAGCCCATTGACAGGGTTAGGTGAGCAGTACTTC. The complete variable domain, with remaining parts taken from reference TRBV14 and TRBJ2-7, reads EAGVTQFPSHSVIEKGQTVTLRCDPISGHDNLYWYRRVMGKEIKFLLHFVKESKQDESGMPNNRFLAERTGGTYSTLKVQPAELEDSGVYFCASSPLTGLGEQYFGPGTRLTVT.

The rearrangement links TRBV27 to TRBJ1-2; D possibly corresponds to TRBD1 (5 bases). Trimming stripped 6 bases from V and 4 bases from J, with 12 bases between. In germline, CDR1 is MNHEY, CDR2 SMNVEV (reference sequence). This CDR3 has 13 residues. CDR3 sequence reads: CASSARVGYGYTF. For the CDR3, the DNA is TGTGCCAGCAGCGCCAGGGTTGGCTATGGCTACACCTTC.

V gene TRBV28 combines with J gene TRBJ2-4, with no clear D. Per germline, CDR1 MDHEN and CDR2 SYDVKM. With 3 bases removed from V and 3 bases from J, the gap between germline ends came to 18 bases. The CDR3 runs to 17 residues. The DNA of the CDR3 is TGTGCCAGCAGTTTTGGTTTCCGAGAGAGAGGCAAAAACATTCAGTACTTC. Amino acids: CASSFGFRERGKNIQYF.

The chain carries TRBV7-9 and TRBJ2-3; a possible D gene is TRBD2 (6 bases). The CDR3 loop spans 15 amino acids. Deletions cut 2 bases from V and 0 bases from J, with 9 bases between. Germline values: CDR1 SEHNR, CDR2 FQNEAQ (reference sequence). Here the CDR3 DNA reads TGTGCCAGCAGCTTACTCGGGGGTAGCACAGATACGCAGTATTTT. Its protein product is CASSLLGGSTDTQYF.

The chain combines TRBV7-3 with TRBJ2-1; D not certain. The CDR3 extends over 15 amino acids. V lost 5 bases and J 0 bases, leaving 11 bases between the germline ends. Germline lookup yields CDR1 SGHTA and CDR2 FQGTGA. CDR3 bases: TGTGCCAGCAGCCTCCTCCTAAGCTCCTACAATGAGCAGTTCTTC. This gives the protein CASSLLLSSYNEQFF.

The chain combines TRBV5-1 with TRBJ2-7; D possibly corresponds to TRBD1 (5 bases). Trimming removed 0 bases from V and 6 bases from J, with 7 bases in between. CDR1 SGHRS and CDR2 YFSETQ come from the germline V gene. This CDR3 is 12 amino acids long. CDR3 in amino acids: CASSLEGREQYF. Written as DNA, the CDR3 is TGCGCCAGCAGCTTGGAGGGGCGCGAGCAGTACTTC.

The gene calls are TRBV7-2 and TRBJ2-3; 8 bases agree with TRBD2. Germline CDR1 is SGHTA and CDR2 is FQGNSA. This CDR3 contains 16 residues. The J segment lost 1 base and the V segment lost 8 bases, leaving 11 bases of the junction unmatched. DNA for the CDR3: TGTGCCAGCGCCGTGGGACTAGGAGGGGGCACAGATACGCAGTATTTT. It specifies CASAVGLGGGTDTQYF. The complete variable domain, with remaining parts taken from reference TRBV7-2 and TRBJ2-3, reads GAGVSQSPSNKVTEKGKDVELRCDPISGHTALYWYRQSLGQGLEFLIYFQGNSAPDKSGLPSDRFSAERTGGSVSTLTIQRTQQEDSAVYLCASAVGLGGGTDTQYFGPGTRLTVL.

The chain combines TRBV5-1 with TRBJ2-1, with 7 bases identical to TRBD1. The germline V gene encodes CDR1 SGHRS and CDR2 YFSETQ. Trimming cost V 4 bases and J 8 bases; bases outside gene matches: 3. CDR3 size: 12 residues. The CDR3 bases are TGCGCCAGCAGCCTTACAGGGGATGAGCAGTTCTTC. As protein: CASSLTGDEQFF. Based on the CDR3 plus reference TRBV5-1 and TRBJ2-1, the full variable domain is KAGVTQTPRYLIKTRGQQVTLSCSPISGHRSVSWYQQTPGQGLQFLFEYFSETQRNKGNFPGRFSGRQFSNSRSEMNVSTLELGDSALYLCASSLTGDEQFFGPGTRLTVL.

V and J are TRBV27 and TRBJ1-4; tentatively, D is TRBD1 (5 bases). V lost 7 bases, J lost 8 bases, and 17 bases lay in between. The CDR3 consists of 14 residues. Germline V gene lookup returns CDR1 MNHEY and CDR2 SMNVEV (reference sequence). The CDR3 sequence is CASKEGLPREKLFF. CDR3 coding DNA: TGTGCCAGCAAGGAGGGACTCCCTCGCGAAAAACTGTTTTTT.

This chain joins TRBV28 and TRBJ1-2; D is ambiguous. Trimming removed 5 bases at V and 7 bases at J, with 8 bases between. The CDR3 totals 11 residues. Germline V gives CDR1 MDHEN, CDR2 SYDVKM. CDR3: CASSPEVGYTF. For the CDR3, the DNA is TGTGCCAGCAGTCCAGAAGTTGGCTACACCTTC.

This sequence joins TRBV4-3 and TRBJ2-1; tentatively, D is TRBD1 (5 bases). V lost 2 bases and J lost 9, with 11 bases in between. The germline V gene has CDR1 LGHNA and CDR2 YSLEER. This CDR3 spans 13 amino acids. For the CDR3, the DNA is TGCGCCAGCAGCCAAAGGGGTTCCGGTGAGCAGTTCTTC. Residues: CASSQRGSGEQFF.

This rearrangement joins TRBV5-1 to TRBJ1-2; possible D gene TRBD1, 5 bases. The CDR3 has 13 amino acids. V was clipped by 4 bases and J by 4 bases, with 11 bases between them. CDR1 is SGHRS, CDR2 YFSETQ, per germline. The CDR3 DNA reads TGCGCCAGCAGCCCGACAGACCTCTATGGCTACACCTTC. It yields the protein CASSPTDLYGYTF.

The V and J genes are TRBV2 and TRBJ1-4; D unresolved. Trimming took 7 bases from V and 4 from J, leaving 10 bases between them. The CDR3 extends over 13 amino acids. The germline CDR1 and CDR2 sequences are SNHLY and FYNNEI. The CDR3, as DNA: TGTGCCAGCAACCCGGAGCTTAATGAAAAACTGTTTTTT. Protein product: CASNPELNEKLFF.

In this sample, this clone turned up a few times. The gene calls are TRBV4-3 and TRBJ2-1; D may be TRBD2 (5 bases). The ends were cut back, 1 base at V and 9 bases at J, with 7 bases in the middle. The CDR3 covers 12 residues. The germline CDR1 and CDR2 sequences are LGHNA and YSLEER. DNA of the CDR3: TGCGCCAGCAGCCAAGTGGGGAGTGAGCAGTTCTTC. Its translation is CASSQVGSEQFF.

The V call is TRBV11-2, the J call TRBJ1-1; D uncertain. The CDR3 covers 15 residues. Germline values: CDR1 SGHAT, CDR2 FQNNGV. The V end was cut by 0 bases, the J end by 4 bases, with 12 bases between. CDR3 loop: CASSLDRGVGTEAFF. For the CDR3, the DNA is TGTGCCAGCAGCTTAGATCGAGGAGTTGGCACTGAAGCTTTCTTT. Filled out from reference TRBV11-2 and TRBJ1-1, the complete variable domain reads EAGVAQSPRYKIIEKRQSVAFWCNPISGHATLYWYQQILGQGPKLLIQFQNNGVVDDSQLPKDRFSAERLKGVDSTLKIQPAKLEDSAVYLCASSLDRGVGTEAFFGQGTRLTVV.

Remarks on this clone: The same CDR3 is also encoded by other DNA sequences in this sample. V is TRBV18 and J is TRBJ2-7; perhaps TRBD2 as D (5 bases). The CDR3 has 15 residues. Per the germline V gene, CDR1 is KGHSH and CDR2 is LQKENI. Trimming took off 3 bases at V and 5 bases at J, with 17 bases between the two ends. CDR3 amino acids: CASSPPGYKLDEQYF. Here the CDR3 DNA reads TGTGCCAGCTCACCGCCGGGGTACAAGCTGGACGAGCAGTACTTC. Full variable domain (outside the CDR3, taken from reference TRBV18 and TRBJ2-7): NAGVMQNPRHLVRRRGQEARLRCSPMKGHSHVYWYRQLPEEGLKFMVYLQKENIIDESGMPKERFSAEFPKEGPSILRIQQVVRGDSAAYFCASSPPGYKLDEQYFGPGTRLTVT.

This clone came up a few times. V usage is TRBV27 and J usage is TRBJ1-1; TRBD1 aligns across 9 bases. The trim removed 5 bases at V and 6 bases at J, leaving 13 bases unmatched. The germline CDR1 and CDR2 sequences are MNHEY and SMNVEV (reference sequence). The CDR3 has 16 residues. CDR3 residues: CASSITGGVFLAEAFF. In nucleotides, the CDR3 is TGTGCCAGCAGTATTACAGGGGGCGTTTTCTTGGCTGAAGCTTTCTTT.

This clone was recorded only once. CDR3 loop: CSVSVSSGNTIYF. CDR3 nucleotides: TGCAGCGTTTCTGTGAGCTCTGGAAACACCATATATTTT. This chain joins TRBV29-1 and TRBJ1-3; D is unresolved. The CDR3 is 13 residues long. Germline CDR1 and CDR2: SQVTM and ANQGSEA. V was cut by 5 bases and J by 0 bases, with 8 bases left in between.

The chain uses TRBV6-5 and TRBJ1-6, with D maybe TRBD1 (5 bases). The CDR3 is made up of 15 amino acids. V gave up 7 bases and J gave up 5 bases, with 15 bases separating them. Germline V gene sequence: CDR1 MNHEY, CDR2 SVGAGI. CDR3 sequence reads: CASTALGRDNSPLHF. In nucleotides, the CDR3 is TGTGCCAGCACCGCATTGGGCAGGGATAATTCACCCCTCCACTTT.

The genes are TRBV6-5 and TRBJ2-3; D may be TRBD2 (6 bases). CDR1 MNHEY and CDR2 SVGAGI come from the germline V gene. With 2 bases removed from V and 0 bases from J, the gap between germline ends came to 9 bases. CDR3 length equals 15 residues. CDR3 in DNA: TGTGCCAGCAGTTACGGGAGGCCTAGCACAGATACGCAGTATTTT. This codes for CASSYGRPSTDTQYF.

J is TRBJ2-5 and V is TRBV28; 7 bases agree with TRBD1. The J call is doubtful: the DNA matches TRBJ2-7 better. Per germline, CDR1 MDHEN and CDR2 SYDVKM. The CDR3 sequence is 14 residues long. In nucleotides, the CDR3 is TGTGCCAGCAGCGAAACCGGGACAGCCTACGAGCAGTACTTC. This gives the protein CASSETGTAYEQYF.

The J gene is TRBJ1-4, the V gene TRBV30; D is unresolved. This CDR3 region has 13 residues. The germline V gene has CDR1 GTSNPN and CDR2 SVGIG (reference sequence). V lost 6 bases to trimming and J lost 8 bases, with 16 bases between them. CDR3 protein: CACPDTGPEKLFF. The CDR3 nucleotides read TGTGCCTGCCCCGACACTGGCCCCGAAAAACTGTTTTTT.

The chain is built from TRBV5-1 and TRBJ1-2, with D possibly matching TRBD1 (6 bases). CDR1 is SGHRS and CDR2 is YFSETQ in the germline V gene. This CDR3 has 14 amino acids. V was shortened by 2 bases and J by 3 bases, with 11 bases between the two germline ends. The CDR3 loop is CASSFGTLDYGYTF. CDR3 DNA sequence: TGCGCCAGCAGCTTTGGGACACTTGACTATGGCTACACCTTC.